This record concerns one T cell receptor beta chain sequence. As yet, its antigen is unknown. The data stem from a study of cytomegalovirus exposure and HLA in healthy donors. Regarding the study as a whole: Cytomegalovirus association was assigned to approximately 160 TCR beta chains. In vitro testing confirmed three CMV-associated chains as specific for CMV antigens.

TCRdb's table, derived via immunoSEQ multiplex PCR, lists solely in-frame clones and lacks some. Of under 350,000 clones listed, 80% to 90% are singletons. The length of the CDR3 is 14 residues. The V gene's germline CDR1 is MDHEN and CDR2 SYDVKM. V shed 7 bases and J shed 1 base, with 12 bases lying between them. The chain recombines TRBV28 with TRBJ2-3; maybe TRBD1 (5 bases). This receptor was identified in a woman younger than 35 in good health and CMV-seronegative. Sequences were obtained from PBMCs. The chain's CDR3 is CASTLGQGTDTQYF. The CDR3 region has the DNA TGTGCCAGCACTTTGGGGCAGGGCACAGATACGCAGTATTTT. Full variable domain (rest looked up from reference TRBV28 and TRBJ2-3): DVKVTQSSRYLVKRTGEKVFLECVQDMDHENMFWYRQDPGLGLRLIYFSYDVKMKEKGDIPEGYSVSREKKERFSLILESASTNQTSMYLCASTLGQGTDTQYFGPGTRLTVL.